The 32 T cell receptor beta chains in this list originate from one sample, sequenced in a study of vaccination effects on CD4 cells after COVID-19. Antigen-specific CD4+ T cells were expanded (with viral peptide pools) by the ViraFEST assay ahead of sequencing. Following a roughly 11-day culture, CD4+ T cells were purified. Their cognate antigens are unknown. Here immunoSEQ multiplex PCR was the method, and the copy in TCRdb shows in-frame clones only, minus some. The data show approximately 54,000 clones, with 65% to 90% seen just once and 2% to 3% held by the top ten. This specimen consisted of CD4+ T cells from PBMCs cultured with HCoV-229E spike peptides, obtained before COVID-19 vaccination. These receptors were obtained from a human donor who received a COVID-19 vaccine.

The V call is TRBV3-1 (or the pseudogene TRBV3-2), the J call TRBJ2-1; tentative D call: TRBD1 (5 bases). The V gene lost 1 base and the J gene lost 5 bases, with 9 bases spanning the gap. This CDR3 region has 14 residues. From germline, CDR1 is LGHDT and CDR2 YNNKEL (reference sequence). CDR3 residues: CASSQVSRDNEQFF. In DNA, the CDR3 is TGTGCCAGCAGCCAAGTCAGCAGGGACAATGAGCAGTTCTTC.

In this sample, this clone turned up a few times. V and J are TRBV14 and TRBJ1-4, with D maybe TRBD1 (6 bases). The V end lost 4 bases, the J end lost 7 bases, and 13 bases lay between the germline ends. Germline CDR1 and CDR2: SGHDN and FVKESK. The CDR3 has 14 amino acids. This CDR3 reads CASSPGKGGEKLFF. The DNA of the CDR3 is TGTGCCAGCAGCCCCGGCAAGGGGGGTGAAAAACTGTTTTTT.

In regard to this clone: Other DNA sequences from this sample encode an identical CDR3 as well. V and J are TRBV19 and TRBJ2-2; TRBD1 is a possible D gene (6 bases). Trimming cost V 5 bases and J 5 bases, with 9 bases left between them. This CDR3 has 13 amino acids. Per the germline V gene, CDR1 is LNHDA and CDR2 is SQIVND (reference sequence). The chain's CDR3 is CASSVRGTGELFF. In DNA form, the CDR3 reads TGTGCCAGTAGTGTTAGGGGGACCGGGGAGCTGTTTTTT.

The chain combines TRBV24-1 with TRBJ2-5; 9 bases map to TRBD1. CDR1 and CDR2 from the germline V gene are KGHDR and SFDVKD. J was trimmed by 5 bases and V by 4 bases; bases with no gene match: 4. The CDR3 runs 14 residues. CDR3 region: CATSDYRGRETQYF. DNA of the CDR3: TGTGCCACCAGTGACTACAGGGGGCGGGAGACCCAGTACTTC.

This clone was counted between two and nine times. This chain links TRBV30 with TRBJ1-3; D not certain. The V and J ends lost 3 bases and 3 bases respectively, with 9 bases between them. Germline V CDR1 and CDR2: GTSNPN, SVGIG (reference sequence). This CDR3 comprises 13 residues. The CDR3 region is CAWRIQNGNTIYF. The DNA of the CDR3 is TGTGCCTGGAGGATCCAAAATGGAAACACCATATATTTT.

The chain couples TRBV7-2 to TRBJ1-2, with D perhaps TRBD1 (5 bases). V was pared by 3 bases and J by 1 base, with 21 bases between. The CDR3 totals 18 residues. Per the germline V gene, CDR1 is SGHTA and CDR2 is FQGNSA. The CDR3 DNA reads as TGTGCCAGCAGCTTCGTCTCATGGGGTGACAGAAATAACTATGGCTACACCTTC. It specifies CASSFVSWGDRNNYGYTF.

The chain has TRBV5-5 and TRBJ1-5; D call uncertain. Trimming cost V 2 bases and J 5 bases, with 8 bases left between them. Germline V gives CDR1 SGHKS, CDR2 YYEKEE (reference sequence). This CDR3 has 13 amino acids. Written as DNA, the CDR3 is TGTGCCAGCAGCTTTAGAGCGGATCAGCCCCAGCATTTT. The encoded protein is CASSFRADQPQHF.

The J gene is TRBJ1-2, the V gene TRBV27, with D uncertain. Germline values: CDR1 MNHEY, CDR2 SMNVEV (reference sequence). CDR3 length equals 13 residues. Trimming removed 2 bases from V and 3 bases from J, with 7 bases in between. The CDR3, as DNA: TGTGCCAGCAGTTTAAAGTACCACTATGGCTACACCTTC. This codes for CASSLKYHYGYTF.

This clone was recorded a few times. The gene calls are TRBV24-1 and TRBJ2-2; TRBD1 or TRBD2 may be the D gene (6 bases each). V gave up 7 bases and J gave up 4 bases, with 12 bases separating them. CDR3 length: 14 residues. Germline CDR1 reads KGHDR; CDR2 reads SFDVKD. The CDR3 DNA is TGTGCCACCAGGGATGGGGGGCCCACCGGGGAGCTGTTTTTT. Translation gives CATRDGGPTGELFF.

This rearrangement joins TRBV18 to TRBJ2-1; D remains ambiguous. This CDR3 is built from 14 residues. Deletions cut 6 bases from V and 8 bases from J, with 17 bases between. The germline CDR1 and CDR2 sequences are KGHSH and LQKENI. Written as DNA, the CDR3 is TGTGCCAGCTCCACTTGGTTGCAGCTGGATGAGCAGTTCTTC. Translation: CASSTWLQLDEQFF.

The chain uses TRBV6-6 and TRBJ2-1; TRBD2 agrees at 11 bases. Germline V gives CDR1 MNHNY, CDR2 SVGAGI (reference sequence). The CDR3 runs to 15 residues. After removal of 6 bases from V and 7 bases from J, the junction contained 8 bases not matched to a gene. Written as DNA, the CDR3 is TGTGCCAGCAGCCGTACTAGCGGGGGTTATAATGAGCAGTTCTTC. This sequence encodes CASSRTSGGYNEQFF.

The chain employs TRBV4-3 and TRBJ2-1, with D perhaps matching TRBD1 or TRBD2 (5 bases each). Germline V CDR1 and CDR2: LGHNA, YSLEER. The germline V and J ends were trimmed by 3 bases and 0 bases, with 6 bases remaining between them. The CDR3 covers 14 residues. CDR3 coding DNA: TGCGCCAGCAGCCAGGGGGTCTCCTACAATGAGCAGTTCTTC. This gives the protein CASSQGVSYNEQFF.

V usage is TRBV30 and J usage is TRBJ2-7; possible D gene TRBD1, 6 bases. Trimming took off 1 base at V and 10 bases at J, with 14 bases between the two ends. The CDR3 consists of 12 residues. Germline V lookup: CDR1 GTSNPN, CDR2 SVGIG (reference sequence). This chain's CDR3 is CAWSANRDIQYV. The CDR3 DNA reads as TGTGCCTGGAGTGCAAACCGGGACATCCAGTACGTC.

The J gene is TRBJ1-3, the V gene TRBV6-1; 7 bases align to TRBD1. This CDR3 contains 13 residues. Trimming cost V 3 bases and J 8 bases; bases outside gene matches: 4. Germline assignment: CDR1 MNHNS and CDR2 SASEGT. The CDR3, as DNA: TGTGCCAGCAGTGAGTACAGGGGCGACACCATATATTTT. Translating gives CASSEYRGDTIYF.

The chain employs TRBV5-5 and TRBJ2-5, with a weak D call TRBD2 (5 bases). Per the germline V gene, CDR1 is SGHKS and CDR2 is YYEKEE (reference sequence). This CDR3 is built from 14 residues. Trimming stripped 0 bases from V and 3 bases from J, with 9 bases between. CDR3 sequence: CASSLVDGEETQYF. In nucleotides, the CDR3 is TGTGCCAGCAGCTTGGTCGACGGGGAAGAGACCCAGTACTTC.

The CDR3 DNA is TGTGCCAGCAGCCAAGATCTCGGGGGCTACGAGCAGTACGTC. Its protein is CASSQDLGGYEQYV. The chain couples TRBV3-1 (or the pseudogene TRBV3-2) to TRBJ2-7, with D perhaps matching TRBD2 (6 bases). The CDR3 has 14 amino acids. Deletions cut 0 bases from V and 3 bases from J, with 9 bases between. Germline lookup yields CDR1 LGHDT and CDR2 YNNKEL (reference sequence).

V and J are TRBV7-7 and TRBJ1-3; no clear D. The CDR3 length is 13 residues. V lost 2 bases, J lost 2 bases, and 4 bases lay in between. Germline V lookup: CDR1 SSHAT, CDR2 FNYEAQ (reference sequence). CDR3 nucleotides: TGTGCCAGCAGCTTAAGCGCTGGAAACACCATATATTTT. It translates to CASSLSAGNTIYF. Full variable domain (outside the CDR3, taken from reference TRBV7-7 and TRBJ1-3): GAGVSQSPRYKVTKRGQDVTLRCDPISSHATLYWYQQALGQGPEFLTYFNYEAQPDKSGLPSDRFSAERPEGSISTLTIQRTEQRDSAMYRCASSLSAGNTIYFGEGSWLTVV.

This chain links TRBV18 with TRBJ2-3; D possibly corresponds to TRBD1 (6 bases). Germline CDR1 KGHSH, CDR2 LQKENI. CDR3 length equals 13 residues. With 4 bases removed from V and 3 bases from J, the gap between germline ends came to 8 bases. This chain's CDR3 is CASSRGQTDTQYF. The CDR3 nucleotides read TGTGCCAGCTCACGCGGACAGACAGATACGCAGTATTTT. Drawing the rest from reference TRBV18 and TRBJ2-3, the complete variable domain is NAGVMQNPRHLVRRRGQEARLRCSPMKGHSHVYWYRQLPEEGLKFMVYLQKENIIDESGMPKERFSAEFPKEGPSILRIQQVVRGDSAAYFCASSRGQTDTQYFGPGTRLTVL.

This clone appeared once. V is TRBV24-1 and J is TRBJ1-5; D is possibly TRBD1 (5 bases). Deletions cut 2 bases from V and 7 bases from J, with 17 bases between. From germline, CDR1 is KGHDR and CDR2 SFDVKD. The CDR3 loop spans 16 amino acids. The CDR3 nucleotides read TGTGCCACCAGTGATTCTCGTTTGGGGGGAAGCCAGCCCCAGCATTTT. The encoded protein is CATSDSRLGGSQPQHF.

This clone was found a few times. The gene calls are TRBV4-1 and TRBJ1-1; D not resolved. Trimming removed 1 base from V and 3 bases from J, with 6 bases in between. This CDR3 has 13 residues. The germline V gene has CDR1 MGHRA and CDR2 YSYEKL. CDR3 coding DNA: TGCGCCAGCAGCCAAGTTGGCGACACTGAAGCTTTCTTT. It translates to CASSQVGDTEAFF.

The chain carries TRBV7-2 and TRBJ2-1, with D unclear. Per the germline V gene, CDR1 is SGHTA and CDR2 is FQGNSA. Trimming stripped 2 bases from V and 8 bases from J, with 13 bases between. The length of the CDR3 is 14 residues. CDR3 DNA sequence: TGTGCCAGCAGCTTATGGCCCAGTACCCATGAGCAGTTCTTC. As protein: CASSLWPSTHEQFF.

This clone was counted only a few times. J is TRBJ1-6 and V is TRBV7-3; D is uncertain. From germline, CDR1 is SGHTA and CDR2 FQGTGA. V was trimmed by 1 base and J by 6 bases, leaving 10 bases between them. The CDR3 has 15 residues. CDR3 DNA: TGTGCCAGCAGCTTAATGCCGGGTTTTAATTCACCCCTCCACTTT. Residues: CASSLMPGFNSPLHF.

V gene TRBV6-5 combines with J gene TRBJ1-2; no clear D gene. The V and J ends lost 4 bases and 1 base respectively, with 7 bases between them. CDR3 length: 13 residues. The germline CDR1 and CDR2 sequences are MNHEY and SVGAGI. The CDR3 DNA reads TGTGCCAGCAGTTCCGGACTTAACTATGGCTACACCTTC. It codes for CASSSGLNYGYTF.

This clone was counted a single time. The chain has TRBV5-1 and TRBJ2-5; TRBD1 is a possible D gene (7 bases). The CDR3 loop spans 15 amino acids. V was cut by 4 bases and J by 1 base, with 14 bases left in between. Germline V gene sequence: CDR1 SGHRS, CDR2 YFSETQ. The CDR3 coding sequence is TGCGCCAGCAGCCCAGGGGGGACAGCCCAAGAGACCCAGTACTTC. Amino acids: CASSPGGTAQETQYF.

The V and J genes are TRBV6-5 and TRBJ2-7; 10 positions match TRBD1. This CDR3 region has 14 residues. With V trimmed by 7 bases and J by 1 base, 4 bases remained unmatched. From germline, CDR1 is MNHEY and CDR2 SVGAGI. The CDR3 DNA reads TGTGCCAGCACCCGGGACAGGGGTTCCTACGAGCAGTACGTC. Translated: CASTRDRGSYEQYV.

The chain employs TRBV7-9 and TRBJ2-7; D could derive from TRBD1 or TRBD2 (5 bases each). The CDR3 consists of 14 residues. V dropped 4 bases and J dropped 7 bases, with 17 bases sitting between them. CDR1 is SEHNR and CDR2 is FQNEAQ in the germline V gene (reference sequence). Here the CDR3 DNA reads TGTGCCAGCAGCTCATGGGGCGGGCTTTGGGAGCAGTACGTC. Translating it yields CASSSWGGLWEQYV.

By sample share, this clone is medium-sized. The chain is built from TRBV30 and TRBJ1-6, with 8 bases matching TRBD1. Losses at the gene ends were 3 bases for V and 7 bases for J; bases not matched to a gene: 11. The germline V gene encodes CDR1 GTSNPN and CDR2 SVGIG (reference sequence). The CDR3 contains 16 residues. CDR3 protein: CAWRGLQGAGNSPLHF. CDR3 nucleotides: TGTGCCTGGAGGGGCCTCCAGGGGGCTGGGAATTCACCCCTCCACTTT.

V and J are TRBV19 and TRBJ1-2, with D unclear. V was trimmed by 3 bases and J by 8 bases, leaving 13 bases between them. The CDR3 totals 13 residues. Germline loops: CDR1 LNHDA, CDR2 SQIVND (reference sequence). The CDR3 protein is CASSMTGVLGYTF. CDR3 sequence (DNA): TGTGCCAGTAGTATGACGGGAGTACTGGGCTACACCTTC.

The chain carries TRBV25-1 and TRBJ2-7; 9 nucleotides align to TRBD2. J was trimmed by 13 bases and V by 8 bases; bases with no gene match: 9. The CDR3 is made up of 11 amino acids. Germline V gene sequence: CDR1 MGHDK, CDR2 SYGVNS. This chain's CDR3 is CASYSGTSLYV. CDR3 in DNA: TGTGCCAGCTACTCCGGGACTAGCCTATACGTC.

This chain uses TRBV30 with TRBJ2-1, with D tentatively TRBD1 (5 bases). This CDR3 has 12 amino acids. Trimming left V 5 bases short and J 4 bases short, with 9 bases between. From germline, CDR1 is GTSNPN and CDR2 SVGIG (reference sequence). The CDR3 DNA sequence: TGTGCCTGGCAGGGCTTTTACAATGAGCAGTTCTTC. Its protein product is CAWQGFYNEQFF.

V gene TRBV7-9 combines with J gene TRBJ1-1; unclear D gene. Germline CDR1 reads SEHNR; CDR2 reads FQNEAQ (reference sequence). V gave up 5 bases and J gave up 1 base, with 11 bases separating them. The CDR3 sequence is 14 residues long. The CDR3 loop reads CASSGYTENTEAFF. As DNA, the CDR3 is TGTGCCAGCAGCGGATATACAGAGAACACTGAAGCTTTCTTT.

The J gene is TRBJ1-1, the V gene TRBV12-3 or TRBV12-4, with a possible D match to TRBD1 (6 bases). This CDR3 is 13 amino acids long. Deletions cut 4 bases from V and 4 bases from J, with 10 bases between. The CDR3 loop reads CASSSTGITEAFF. CDR3 in DNA: TGTGCCAGCAGTTCTACAGGGATCACTGAAGCTTTCTTT.